Presented here are 30 T cell receptor beta chains from one specimen sequenced in a study of early T cells in non-severe SARS-CoV-2 infection. TCRdb fed the 5' RACE reads into MiXCR, producing one record per CDR3 protein. The profile shows 45,000 to 55,000 distinct CDR3 sequences, 9.5% to 13% of them singletons. Input material: whole blood. The receptor source for this set is an adult who was a healthcare worker with PCR-confirmed SARS-CoV-2 infection or an uninfected control (not recorded which).

The chain carries TRBV5-4 and TRBJ2-2, with 10 positions matching TRBD1. CDR1 is SGHNT and CDR2 is YYREEE in the germline V gene (reference sequence). V was clipped by 0 bases and J by 6 bases; unmatched bases: 5. The CDR3 covers 16 residues. The CDR3 is CASSLGGQGRPGELFF. Here the CDR3 DNA reads TGTGCCAGCAGCTTGGGGGGACAGGGGAGACCCGGGGAGCTGTTTTTT.

The chain uses TRBV20-1 and TRBJ1-6; TRBD1 might be the D (6 bases). The V and J ends lost 2 bases and 10 bases respectively, with 18 bases between them. This CDR3 region has 15 residues. Per the germline V gene, CDR1 is DFQATT and CDR2 is SNEGSKA (reference sequence). CDR3 in DNA: TGCAGTGCTAGAAACTCCGGGACATTTAACTCACCCCTCCACTTT. It yields the protein CSARNSGTFNSPLHF.

This chain uses TRBV4-1 with TRBJ2-5; no clear D. The V gene lost 0 bases and the J gene lost 5 bases, with 13 bases spanning the gap. Germline CDR1 MGHRA, CDR2 YSYEKL. The CDR3 loop spans 15 amino acids. The CDR3 loop is CASSQDRVGWETQYF. In DNA form, the CDR3 reads TGCGCCAGCAGCCAAGATAGGGTAGGATGGGAGACCCAGTACTTC.

The chain joins TRBV27 to TRBJ2-4; perhaps TRBD2 as D (6 bases). Per germline, CDR1 MNHEY and CDR2 SMNVEV (reference sequence). Trimming stripped 6 bases from V and 2 bases from J, with 8 bases between. The CDR3 spans 13 residues. CDR3 sequence (DNA): TGTGCCAGCAGACGGGGGACCAAAAACATTCAGTACTTC. Encoded protein: CASRRGTKNIQYF.

This clonotype has only a few counts. The genes are TRBV29-1 and TRBJ2-7; D possibly matches TRBD1 or TRBD2 (5 bases each). The CDR3 is 12 residues long. Germline CDR1 is SQVTM and CDR2 is ANQGSEA. The V end was cut by 6 bases, the J end by 3 bases, with 12 bases between. The CDR3 sequence is CSVAGTFYEQYF. The CDR3 nucleotides are TGCAGCGTCGCCGGGACCTTCTACGAGCAGTACTTC.

V is TRBV28 and J is TRBJ1-6, with D possibly matching TRBD1 (5 bases). CDR1 and CDR2 from the germline V gene are MDHEN and SYDVKM. The germline V and J ends were trimmed by 6 bases and 8 bases, with 14 bases remaining between them. The CDR3 totals 14 residues. The CDR3 is CASREWQGHSPLHF. In nucleotides, the CDR3 is TGTGCCAGCAGGGAATGGCAGGGCCATTCACCCCTCCACTTT.

This clonotype was observed at least ten times. This sequence joins TRBV20-1 and TRBJ1-1; 9 bases line up with TRBD1. Trimming cost V 7 bases and J 7 bases; bases outside gene matches: 10. This CDR3 spans 13 amino acids. CDR1 is DFQATT and CDR2 is SNEGSKA in the germline V gene (reference sequence). The CDR3 sequence is CSVTQGASLEAFF. The CDR3 DNA reads as TGCAGTGTCACACAGGGGGCCAGCCTTGAAGCTTTCTTT.

By sample share, this clonotype is medium-sized. The rearrangement joins TRBV20-1 to TRBJ1-2, with TRBD1 matching 8 bases. Unmatched junction bases numbered 13, after V lost 0 bases and J lost 4 bases. CDR1 is DFQATT, CDR2 SNEGSKA, per germline (reference sequence). The CDR3 has 17 residues. The CDR3 here is CSARDPLDRVPTYGYTF. CDR3 DNA: TGCAGTGCTAGAGATCCCCTGGACAGGGTACCCACCTATGGCTACACCTTC.

The J gene is TRBJ1-1, the V gene TRBV28; D is unclear. V was trimmed by 7 bases and J by 1 base, leaving 16 bases between them. There are 15 residues in the CDR3. Germline CDR1 reads MDHEN; CDR2 reads SYDVKM. CDR3 coding DNA: TGTGCCAGCACTACATCCGGGCGAGAGAACACTGAAGCTTTCTTT. This encodes CASTTSGRENTEAFF.

This clonotype occurred a few times. The gene calls are TRBV29-1 and TRBJ1-2; 7 positions match TRBD1. Germline V lookup: CDR1 SQVTM, CDR2 ANQGSEA. V gave up 4 bases and J gave up 0 bases; unmatched junction bases: 2. CDR3 length equals 13 residues. The CDR3 DNA follows: TGCAGCGTTGGAACAGGGGCTAACTATGGCTACACCTTC. This gives the protein CSVGTGANYGYTF.

The table lists this clonotype with a few counts. V and J are TRBV4-1 and TRBJ2-1; no definite D call. CDR1 MGHRA and CDR2 YSYEKL come from the germline V gene. The CDR3 covers 18 residues. The V end was cut by 2 bases, the J end by 7 bases, with 24 bases between. The CDR3 sequence: CASSQSDKDGWSDNEQFF. The CDR3, as DNA: TGCGCCAGCAGCCAAAGCGATAAGGACGGGTGGAGCGATAATGAGCAGTTCTTC.

Only a few counts were recorded for this clonotype. J is TRBJ2-5 and V is TRBV15; D remains unclear. The germline gives CDR1 LNHNV, CDR2 YYDKDF (reference sequence). The CDR3 runs 12 residues. With 5 bases removed from V and 2 bases from J, the gap between germline ends came to 6 bases. The CDR3 sequence is CATSPGQETQYF. The CDR3 bases are TGTGCCACCAGCCCCGGACAAGAGACCCAGTACTTC.

There are many counts of this clonotype. The chain has TRBV6-5 and TRBJ1-4; D is perhaps TRBD1 (6 bases). Deletions cut 3 bases from V and 2 bases from J, with 10 bases between. From germline, CDR1 is MNHEY and CDR2 SVGAGI. This CDR3 has 15 residues. Here the CDR3 DNA reads TGTGCCAGCAGTTATACAGGGTTTACTAATGAAAAACTGTTTTTT. Protein product: CASSYTGFTNEKLFF.

The chain has TRBV5-1 and TRBJ1-1; no reliable D call. Germline values: CDR1 SGHRS, CDR2 YFSETQ. Trimming took off 2 bases at V and 5 bases at J, with 7 bases between the two ends. The length of the CDR3 is 12 residues. CDR3: CASSFDKTEAFF. In DNA, the CDR3 is TGCGCCAGCAGCTTCGACAAGACTGAAGCTTTCTTT.

This clonotype was observed many times. V gene TRBV29-1 combines with J gene TRBJ2-2, with 10 nucleotides matching TRBD2. Germline CDR1 is SQVTM and CDR2 is ANQGSEA. CDR3 length: 15 residues. Germline trimming cut 4 bases from V and 6 bases from J; bases unmatched to any gene: 8. The CDR3 is CSVAKASGSAGELFF. The CDR3 DNA reads as TGCAGCGTTGCGAAGGCTAGCGGGAGTGCCGGGGAGCTGTTTTTT.

This clonotype was seen at least ten times. V gene TRBV4-2 combines with J gene TRBJ2-1; 11 bases match TRBD1. With V trimmed by 2 bases and J by 7 bases, 7 bases remained unmatched. Germline-derived CDR1 and CDR2 are LGHNA and YNFKEQ. This CDR3 is 16 amino acids long. This CDR3 is CASSQRPGQGGNEQFF. CDR3 sequence (DNA): TGTGCCAGCAGCCAACGCCCGGGACAGGGGGGGAATGAGCAGTTCTTC.

The genes are TRBV28 and TRBJ1-1; no definite D call. Germline V gene sequence: CDR1 MDHEN, CDR2 SYDVKM. The V end lost 7 bases, the J end lost 0 bases, and 3 bases lay between the germline ends. This CDR3 spans 11 amino acids. The CDR3 here is CASMVNTEAFF. CDR3 nucleotide sequence: TGTGCCAGCATGGTGAACACTGAAGCTTTCTTT.

The chain is built from TRBV10-1 and TRBJ2-1; D possibly uses TRBD1 or TRBD2 (5 bases each). The CDR3 consists of 14 residues. Germline V gene data show CDR1 as WNHNN and CDR2 as SYGVQD (reference sequence). V lost 0 bases and J 9 bases, leaving 12 bases between the germline ends. The CDR3 DNA follows: TGCGCCAGCAGTGAGTCGGGACCCCTGCTTGAGCAGTTCTTC. This sequence encodes CASSESGPLLEQFF.

The chain combines TRBV5-1 with TRBJ2-3; D is uncertain. Germline-derived CDR1 and CDR2 are SGHRS and YFSETQ. V dropped 9 bases and J dropped 3 bases, with 14 bases sitting between them. The CDR3 consists of 13 residues. The CDR3 bases are TGCGCCACCGCCCCGGGTTATACAGATACGCAGTATTTT. Translated: CATAPGYTDTQYF.

Many counts were recorded for this clonotype. The rearrangement uses TRBV5-4 and TRBJ1-1; D unresolved. V was trimmed by 4 bases and J by 6 bases, leaving 13 bases between them. The CDR3 has 13 amino acids. Germline V gene sequence: CDR1 SGHNT, CDR2 YYREEE (reference sequence). The chain's CDR3 is CASSISPESEAFF. Written as DNA, the CDR3 is TGTGCCAGCAGCATTTCCCCAGAGTCTGAAGCTTTCTTT.

The chain combines TRBV13 with TRBJ2-1, with D perhaps TRBD1 (5 bases). Per germline, CDR1 PRHDT and CDR2 FYEKMQ (reference sequence). The CDR3 runs to 15 residues. Trimming shortened V by 5 bases and J by 4 bases, and 15 bases separated the two germline ends. CDR3 in DNA: TGTGCCAGCAGCCGGCCGCAGGGTCTGTACAATGAGCAGTTCTTC. It encodes CASSRPQGLYNEQFF.

The table lists this clonotype with many counts. J is TRBJ2-2 and V is TRBV11-3; 7 bases fit TRBD1. CDR1 and CDR2 from the germline V gene are SGHNT and YENEEA. CDR3 size: 18 residues. J lost 0 bases, V lost 4 bases, and 11 bases had no gene match. This chain's CDR3 is CASSSRQGSRPNTGELFF. The CDR3 nucleotides are TGTGCCAGCAGCTCTAGACAGGGATCTAGGCCGAACACCGGGGAGCTGTTTTTT.

The genes are TRBV29-1 and TRBJ2-2; no definite D call. In germline, CDR1 is SQVTM, CDR2 ANQGSEA. The V end lost 7 bases, the J end lost 6 bases, and 9 bases lay between the germline ends. The CDR3 length is 11 residues. Written as DNA, the CDR3 is TGCAGCGGCCAAAGCTCCGGGGAGCTGTTTTTT. This encodes CSGQSSGELFF.

This clonotype was detected ten times or more. The chain employs TRBV5-1 and TRBJ2-7, with D unresolved. CDR1 and CDR2 (germline): SGHRS, YFSETQ. The CDR3 has 12 residues. V was shortened by 3 bases and J by 2 bases, with 6 bases between the two germline ends. The CDR3 bases are TGCGCCAGCAGCTCGCAAGCCTACGAGCAGTACTTC. Amino acid sequence: CASSSQAYEQYF.

The chain uses TRBV20-1 and TRBJ2-3; D is unresolved. The germline V gene encodes CDR1 DFQATT and CDR2 SNEGSKA (reference sequence). The CDR3 consists of 11 residues. V lost 5 bases and J lost 10, with 13 bases in between. The CDR3 sequence is CSASRVDPQYF. The CDR3 coding sequence is TGCAGTGCTTCCCGTGTCGATCCGCAGTATTTT.

The V and J genes are TRBV30 and TRBJ2-6, with D hard to call. The germline gives CDR1 GTSNPN, CDR2 SVGIG (reference sequence). The CDR3 covers 12 residues. Trimming took 5 bases from V and 2 from J, leaving 4 bases between them. The CDR3 spells CAWAPGANVLTF. The CDR3 nucleotides are TGTGCCTGGGCCCCTGGGGCCAACGTCCTGACTTTC.

This clonotype has at least ten counts. This CDR3 reads CASSPTQGRWNEQFF. In DNA form, the CDR3 reads TGCGCCAGCAGCCCAACACAGGGGCGATGGAATGAGCAGTTCTTC. V gene TRBV4-1 combines with J gene TRBJ2-1; 7 bases match TRBD1. Trimming at V came to 4 bases and at J to 7 bases, leaving 10 bases not matched to a gene. The germline V gene has CDR1 MGHRA and CDR2 YSYEKL. The CDR3 has 15 residues.

The table lists this clonotype with many counts. The chain recombines TRBV7-6 with TRBJ2-1; TRBD2 matches 8 bases. V dropped 5 bases and J dropped 7; count of bases not matched to a gene: 13. This CDR3 has 16 residues. Germline V gene data show CDR1 as SGHVS and CDR2 as FNYEAQ. The CDR3 DNA sequence: TGTGCCAGCAGCACACCGGGAGGGTCACACTGGAATGAGCAGTTCTTC. Translation gives CASSTPGGSHWNEQFF.

The chain recombines TRBV14 with TRBJ2-7, with 7 bases aligning to TRBD1. This CDR3 is 14 amino acids long. Germline V CDR1 and CDR2: SGHDN, FVKESK. The V gene end was trimmed by 3 bases and the J gene end by 7 bases; junction bases not matched to a gene: 9. CDR3 bases: TGTGCCAGCAGCCACAACATCGGACAGGCTGAGCAGTACTTC. This encodes CASSHNIGQAEQYF.

The chain recombines TRBV11-2 with TRBJ1-4; perhaps TRBD1 as D (6 bases). The V and J ends lost 4 bases and 0 bases respectively, with 9 bases between them. The CDR3 contains 15 residues. CDR1 and CDR2 (germline): SGHAT, FQNNGV. CDR3 sequence reads: CASSSRQATNEKLFF. DNA for the CDR3: TGTGCCAGCAGCTCCCGACAGGCAACTAATGAAAAACTGTTTTTT.